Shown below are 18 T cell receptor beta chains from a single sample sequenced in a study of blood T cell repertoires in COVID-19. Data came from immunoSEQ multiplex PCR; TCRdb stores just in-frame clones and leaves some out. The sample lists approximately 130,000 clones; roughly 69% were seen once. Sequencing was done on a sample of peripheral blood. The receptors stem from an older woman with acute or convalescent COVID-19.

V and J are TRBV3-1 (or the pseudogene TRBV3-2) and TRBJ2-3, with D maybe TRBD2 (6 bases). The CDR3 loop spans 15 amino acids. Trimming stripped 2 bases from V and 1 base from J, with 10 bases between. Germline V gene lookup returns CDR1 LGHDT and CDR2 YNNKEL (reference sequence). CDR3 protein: CASSQKSGRTDTQYF. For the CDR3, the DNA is TGTGCCAGCAGCCAAAAAAGCGGGCGCACAGATACGCAGTATTTT.

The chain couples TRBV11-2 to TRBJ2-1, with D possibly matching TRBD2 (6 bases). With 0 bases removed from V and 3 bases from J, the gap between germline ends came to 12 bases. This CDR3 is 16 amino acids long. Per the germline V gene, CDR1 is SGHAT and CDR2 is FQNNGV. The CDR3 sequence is CASSLEGRGFYNEQFF. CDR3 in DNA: TGTGCCAGCAGCTTAGAGGGGCGGGGCTTCTACAATGAGCAGTTCTTC.

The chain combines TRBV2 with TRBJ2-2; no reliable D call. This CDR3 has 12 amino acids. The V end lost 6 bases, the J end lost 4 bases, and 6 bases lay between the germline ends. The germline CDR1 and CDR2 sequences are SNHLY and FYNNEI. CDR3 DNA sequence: TGTGCCAGCAGAATTCTCACCGGGGAGCTGTTTTTT. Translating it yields CASRILTGELFF.

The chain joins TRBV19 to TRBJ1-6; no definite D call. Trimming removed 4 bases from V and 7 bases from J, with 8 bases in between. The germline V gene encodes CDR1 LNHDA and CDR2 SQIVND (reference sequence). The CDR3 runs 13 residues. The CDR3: CASSTGANSPLHF. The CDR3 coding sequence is TGTGCCAGTAGTACAGGTGCCAATTCACCCCTCCACTTT.

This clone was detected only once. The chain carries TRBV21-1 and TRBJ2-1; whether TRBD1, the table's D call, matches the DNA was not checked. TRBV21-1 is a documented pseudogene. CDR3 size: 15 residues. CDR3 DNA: TGTGCCAGCAGTTCAGGGTCTGATATAGACAATGAGCAGTTCTTC. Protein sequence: CASSSGSDIDNEQFF.

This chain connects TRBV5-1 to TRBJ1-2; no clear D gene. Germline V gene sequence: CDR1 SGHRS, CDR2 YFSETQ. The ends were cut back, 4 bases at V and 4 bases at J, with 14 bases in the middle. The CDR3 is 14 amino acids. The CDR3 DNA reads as TGCGCCAGCAGCCCCAGCGGGTCCTTCTATGGCTACACCTTC. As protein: CASSPSGSFYGYTF.

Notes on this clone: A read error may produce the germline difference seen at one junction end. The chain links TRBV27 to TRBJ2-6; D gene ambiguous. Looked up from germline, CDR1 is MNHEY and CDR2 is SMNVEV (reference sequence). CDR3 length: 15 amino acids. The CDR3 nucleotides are TGTGCCGGCAGTTCACCGGTCTCTGGGGCCAACGTCCTGACTTTC. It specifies CAGSSPVSGANVLTF.

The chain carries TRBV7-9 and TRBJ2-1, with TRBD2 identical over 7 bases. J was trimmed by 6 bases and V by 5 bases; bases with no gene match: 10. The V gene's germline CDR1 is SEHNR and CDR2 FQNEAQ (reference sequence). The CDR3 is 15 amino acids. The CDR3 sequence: CASSRGLGSGNEQFF. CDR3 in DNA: TGTGCCAGCAGCCGAGGACTAGGATCGGGCAATGAGCAGTTCTTC.

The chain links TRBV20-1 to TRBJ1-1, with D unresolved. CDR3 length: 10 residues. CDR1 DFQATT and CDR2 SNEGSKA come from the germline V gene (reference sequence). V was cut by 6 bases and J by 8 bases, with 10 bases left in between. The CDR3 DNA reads TGCAGTGCAAAGAGGCGGGAAGCTTTCTTT. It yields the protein CSAKRREAFF.

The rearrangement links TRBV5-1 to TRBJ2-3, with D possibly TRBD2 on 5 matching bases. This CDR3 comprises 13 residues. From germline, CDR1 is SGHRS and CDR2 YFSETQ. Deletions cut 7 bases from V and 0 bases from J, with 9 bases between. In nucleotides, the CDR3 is TGCGCCAGCGGAACGGGGAGCACAGATACGCAGTATTTT. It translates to CASGTGSTDTQYF. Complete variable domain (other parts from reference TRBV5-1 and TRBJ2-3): KAGVTQTPRYLIKTRGQQVTLSCSPISGHRSVSWYQQTPGQGLQFLFEYFSETQRNKGNFPGRFSGRQFSNSRSEMNVSTLELGDSALYLCASGTGSTDTQYFGPGTRLTVL.

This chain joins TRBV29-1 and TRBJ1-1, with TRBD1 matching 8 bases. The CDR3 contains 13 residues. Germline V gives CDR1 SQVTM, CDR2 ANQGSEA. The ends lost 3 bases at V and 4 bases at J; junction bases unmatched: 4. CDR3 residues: CSVDSDRVTEAFF. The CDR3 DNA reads TGCAGCGTTGATTCGGACAGGGTCACTGAAGCTTTCTTT.

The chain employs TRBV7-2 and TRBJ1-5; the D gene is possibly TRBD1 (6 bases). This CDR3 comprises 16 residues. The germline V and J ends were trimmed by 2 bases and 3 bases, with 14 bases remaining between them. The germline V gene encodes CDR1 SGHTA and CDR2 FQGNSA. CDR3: CASSLYSGALNQPQHF. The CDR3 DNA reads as TGTGCCAGCAGCTTATACTCAGGGGCGCTCAATCAGCCCCAGCATTTT.

CDR3 region: CASSEVGGSDTEAFF. CDR3 DNA: TGTGCCAGCAGTGAAGTGGGGGGATCGGACACTGAAGCTTTCTTT. The V gene is TRBV2, the J gene TRBJ1-1, with D perhaps matching TRBD1 (5 bases). The CDR3 runs to 15 residues. Germline CDR1 SNHLY, CDR2 FYNNEI. The germline V and J ends were trimmed by 1 base and 3 bases, with 12 bases remaining between them.

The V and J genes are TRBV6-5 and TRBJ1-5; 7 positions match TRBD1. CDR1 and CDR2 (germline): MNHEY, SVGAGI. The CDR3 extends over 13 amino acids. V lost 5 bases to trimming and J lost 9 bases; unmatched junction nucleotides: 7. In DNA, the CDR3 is TGTGCCAGCAGTAGACAGGGTCGACGGCCCCAGCATTTT. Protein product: CASSRQGRRPQHF.

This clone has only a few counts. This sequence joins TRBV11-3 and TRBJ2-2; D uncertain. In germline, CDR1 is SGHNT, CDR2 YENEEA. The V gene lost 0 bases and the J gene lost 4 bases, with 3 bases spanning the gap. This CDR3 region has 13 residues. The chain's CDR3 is CASSLDRTGELFF. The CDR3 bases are TGTGCCAGCAGCTTAGACCGCACCGGGGAGCTGTTTTTT.

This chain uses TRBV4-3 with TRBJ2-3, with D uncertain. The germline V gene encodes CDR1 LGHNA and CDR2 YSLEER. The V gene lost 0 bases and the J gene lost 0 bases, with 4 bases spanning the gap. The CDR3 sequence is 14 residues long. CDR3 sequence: CASSQDLSTDTQYF. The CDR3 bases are TGCGCCAGCAGCCAAGATCTTAGCACAGATACGCAGTATTTT.

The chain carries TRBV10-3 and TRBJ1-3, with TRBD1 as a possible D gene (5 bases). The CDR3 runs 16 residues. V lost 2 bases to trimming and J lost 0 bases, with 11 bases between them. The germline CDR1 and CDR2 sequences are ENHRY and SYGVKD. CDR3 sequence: CAISERGSVSGNTIYF. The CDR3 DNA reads TGTGCCATCAGTGAGAGGGGAAGTGTCTCTGGAAACACCATATATTTT.

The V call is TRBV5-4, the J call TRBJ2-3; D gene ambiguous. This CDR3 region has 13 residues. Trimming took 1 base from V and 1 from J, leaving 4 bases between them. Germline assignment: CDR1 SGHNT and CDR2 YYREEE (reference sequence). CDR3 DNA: TGTGCCAGCAGCTTGTATGGCACAGATACGCAGTATTTT. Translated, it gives CASSLYGTDTQYF. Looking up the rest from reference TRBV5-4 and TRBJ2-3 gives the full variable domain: ETGVTQSPTHLIKTRGQQVTLRCSSQSGHNTVSWYQQALGQGPQFIFQYYREEENGRGNFPPRFSGLQFPNYSSELNVNALELDDSALYLCASSLYGTDTQYFGPGTRLTVL.